Below are 27 T cell receptor beta chains sequenced from a single sample in a study of control samples from healthy donors and cancer patients. Clones were read by immunoSEQ multiplex PCR, and TCRdb kept only the in-frame ones, dropping some. The sample contains 150,000 to 200,000 clones, about 91% of which appear only once. The sequencing sample was made of blood. The source of these receptors is a woman aged 40 to 50 in good health.

J is TRBJ1-2 and V is TRBV18; the D is unclear. The ends were cut back, 3 bases at V and 1 base at J, with 6 bases in the middle. Germline CDR1 is KGHSH and CDR2 is LQKENI. The CDR3 loop spans 13 amino acids. The CDR3 DNA follows: TGTGCCAGCTCACCCGCTGATAACTATGGCTACACCTTC. It translates to CASSPADNYGYTF.

The V gene is TRBV28, the J gene TRBJ2-6; D is unclear. The CDR3 covers 18 residues. V lost 6 bases and J lost 0, with 18 bases in between. Germline V CDR1 and CDR2: MDHEN, SYDVKM. CDR3 residues: CASSTWGYDVSGANVLTF. The CDR3 region has the DNA TGTGCCAGCAGCACGTGGGGATACGATGTCTCTGGGGCCAACGTCCTGACTTTC.

CDR3 amino acids: CASSIGLTSYGYTF. The CDR3, as DNA: TGTGCCAGTAGTATCGGGTTAACAAGCTATGGCTACACCTTC. The chain recombines TRBV19 with TRBJ1-2; D call uncertain. Germline assignment: CDR1 LNHDA and CDR2 SQIVND (reference sequence). V shed 3 bases and J shed 4 bases, with 12 bases lying between them. This CDR3 region has 14 residues.

The chain combines TRBV10-3 with TRBJ2-7; no firm D call. This CDR3 comprises 13 residues. The germline gives CDR1 ENHRY, CDR2 SYGVKD. Trimming removed 2 bases from V and 12 bases from J, with 17 bases in between. This CDR3 is CAISEKFGSLGYF. The CDR3 DNA reads TGTGCCATCAGTGAGAAGTTTGGGTCCCTGGGGTACTTC.

This chain uses TRBV7-2 with TRBJ1-5; D is ambiguous. V was trimmed by 0 bases and J by 2 bases, leaving 11 bases between them. This CDR3 comprises 16 residues. In germline, CDR1 is SGHTA, CDR2 FQGNSA. The CDR3 is CASSLAPDLGNQPQHF. CDR3 nucleotide sequence: TGTGCCAGCAGCTTAGCGCCGGATTTGGGCAATCAGCCCCAGCATTTT.

This clone was seen a single time. The rearrangement joins TRBV11-2 to TRBJ2-5; perhaps TRBD2 as D (5 bases). This CDR3 has 13 residues. With 8 bases removed from V and 0 bases from J, the gap between germline ends came to 10 bases. CDR1 is SGHAT, CDR2 FQNNGV, per germline. This chain's CDR3 is CASGREYQETQYF. In DNA form, the CDR3 reads TGTGCCAGCGGACGGGAATACCAAGAGACCCAGTACTTC.

The chain couples TRBV6-1 to TRBJ2-3; D remains ambiguous. V lost 1 base to trimming and J lost 3 bases, with 8 bases between them. Germline V CDR1 and CDR2: MNHNS, SASEGT. The CDR3 is made up of 14 amino acids. This CDR3 is CASSEDPTTDTQYF. CDR3 nucleotides: TGTGCCAGCAGTGAAGACCCCACTACAGATACGCAGTATTTT.

The chain links TRBV19 to TRBJ2-6, with a tentative D call TRBD1 (6 bases). The V gene lost 4 bases and the J gene lost 0 bases, with 7 bases spanning the gap. Germline CDR1 is LNHDA and CDR2 is SQIVND (reference sequence). The length of the CDR3 is 15 residues. CDR3 amino acids: CASSRGRSGANVLTF. DNA for the CDR3: TGTGCCAGTAGTAGGGGGCGCTCTGGGGCCAACGTCCTGACTTTC.

V is TRBV18 and J is TRBJ1-1; 12 bases are a match to TRBD1. The length of the CDR3 is 15 residues. The germline gives CDR1 KGHSH, CDR2 LQKENI. V lost 3 bases and J lost 11; bases outside the gene matches: 10. The CDR3 sequence is CASSPLMGQGARAFF. The CDR3 region has the DNA TGTGCCAGCTCACCGCTCATGGGACAGGGGGCGCGGGCTTTCTTT.

This chain joins TRBV4-1 and TRBJ2-3; 8 bases agree with TRBD2. CDR3 length: 17 amino acids. V gave up 5 bases and J gave up 6 bases; unmatched junction bases: 16. Germline V gene lookup returns CDR1 MGHRA and CDR2 YSYEKL. Here the CDR3 DNA reads TGCGCCAGCAGCTACTCAGGAGGGGGACTAGGAGGGGATACGCAGTATTTT. This gives the protein CASSYSGGGLGGDTQYF.

CDR3 DNA: TGTGCCAGCAGCTTGGGGCTAGCGGGCCGCAATGAGCAGTTCTTC. Amino acid sequence: CASSLGLAGRNEQFF. The chain is built from TRBV7-7 and TRBJ2-1; 8 bases align to TRBD2. The junction had 7 bases not matched to a gene; V was cut back by 3 bases and J by 6 bases. This CDR3 is built from 15 residues. CDR1 SSHAT and CDR2 FNYEAQ come from the germline V gene (reference sequence).

The chain couples TRBV28 to TRBJ2-5; D unresolved. Germline-derived CDR1 and CDR2 are MDHEN and SYDVKM. Trimming pared 0 bases from V and 1 base from J, leaving 9 bases between. The CDR3 is made up of 15 amino acids. The chain's CDR3 is CASSLWSQIQETQYF. CDR3 sequence (DNA): TGTGCCAGCAGTTTATGGTCGCAGATCCAAGAGACCCAGTACTTC.

The CDR3 coding sequence is TGTGCCAGCAGTGGGGGGTCGTCGCAGGTTAACTATGGCTACACCTTC. This gives the protein CASSGGSSQVNYGYTF. The chain couples TRBV6-4 to TRBJ1-2; perhaps TRBD1 as D (5 bases). The CDR3 is 16 amino acids. Trimming left V 4 bases short and J 1 base short, with 16 bases between. Germline CDR1 is MRHNA and CDR2 is SNTAGT.

The CDR3: CASSQQGGYGYTF. CDR3 DNA sequence: TGTGCCAGCAGCCAACAGGGGGGCTATGGCTACACCTTC. The chain recombines TRBV7-9 with TRBJ1-2, with TRBD1 identical over 8 bases. The CDR3 is made up of 13 amino acids. The V and J ends lost 5 bases and 4 bases, in that order; junction bases with no gene match: 3. Germline CDR1 reads SEHNR; CDR2 reads FQNEAQ (reference sequence).

This clone has a single count. The J gene is TRBJ2-3, the V gene TRBV5-1, with D possibly called TRBD1 or TRBD2 (6 bases each). Trimming removed 4 bases from V and 6 bases from J, with 18 bases in between. This CDR3 spans 15 amino acids. In germline, CDR1 is SGHRS, CDR2 YFSETQ. CDR3 amino acids: CASSQGLASGDTQYF. The CDR3 coding sequence is TGCGCCAGCAGCCAGGGGCTAGCGTCGGGGGATACGCAGTATTTT.

This chain links TRBV27 with TRBJ2-3; D call uncertain. CDR1 and CDR2 from the germline V gene are MNHEY and SMNVEV (reference sequence). The CDR3 extends over 15 amino acids. The ends were cut back, 8 bases at V and 3 bases at J, with 18 bases in the middle. In DNA form, the CDR3 reads TGTGCCAGCGGAGCCGGCCTCGGGCCGACAGATACGCAGTATTTT. Its translation is CASGAGLGPTDTQYF.

The chain is built from TRBV10-2 and TRBJ2-7, with TRBD2 matching 8 bases. CDR1 and CDR2 (germline): WSHSY, SAAADI. V was clipped by 4 bases and J by 6 bases; unmatched bases: 8. The length of the CDR3 is 14 residues. CDR3 coding DNA: TGCGCCAGCAGTGGTGGCGGGGGGCTTGTCGAGCAGTACTTC. This encodes CASSGGGGLVEQYF.

This chain uses TRBV6-5 with TRBJ2-7, with 13 bases lining up with TRBD2. Per germline, CDR1 MNHEY and CDR2 SVGAGI. The J segment lost 3 bases and the V segment lost 5 bases, leaving 4 bases of the junction unmatched. CDR3 size: 15 residues. The CDR3 is CASSPGLAGLYEQYF. CDR3 nucleotide sequence: TGTGCCAGCAGTCCGGGACTAGCGGGGCTCTACGAGCAGTACTTC.

V gene TRBV5-1 combines with J gene TRBJ2-7; TRBD1 matches at 8 bases. CDR1 SGHRS and CDR2 YFSETQ come from the germline V gene. The CDR3 loop spans 14 amino acids. V dropped 4 bases and J dropped 7; count of bases not matched to a gene: 10. The CDR3 sequence is CASSLRTGSEEQYF. CDR3 DNA: TGCGCCAGCAGCCTCCGGACAGGGTCGGAGGAGCAGTACTTC.

This clone showed up just a few times. The chain employs TRBV6-5 and TRBJ2-2, with D unclear. Germline-derived CDR1 and CDR2 are MNHEY and SVGAGI. The V and J ends lost 8 bases and 4 bases respectively, with 11 bases between them. The CDR3 runs 13 residues. The CDR3: CASSAPATGELFF. The CDR3 DNA reads as TGTGCCAGCTCTGCCCCCGCCACCGGGGAGCTGTTTTTT.

This clone occurred a few times. The gene calls are TRBV2 and TRBJ2-7; D is uncertain. The germline V gene encodes CDR1 SNHLY and CDR2 FYNNEI. The CDR3 is made up of 14 amino acids. V lost 2 bases to trimming and J lost 2 bases, with 10 bases between them. This CDR3 is CASSESFTAYEQYF. CDR3 bases: TGTGCCAGCAGTGAAAGCTTCACCGCCTACGAGCAGTACTTC.

The chain is built from TRBV6-5 and TRBJ1-2; 8 bases are shared with TRBD1. The CDR3 has 13 amino acids. J gave up 6 bases and V 7 bases, and 7 bases lay outside the gene matches. Per the germline V gene, CDR1 is MNHEY and CDR2 is SVGAGI. CDR3 in amino acids: CASTADRVDGYTF. CDR3 DNA: TGTGCCAGCACCGCGGACAGGGTCGATGGCTACACCTTC.

This sequence joins TRBV21-1 and TRBJ1-3. TRBV21-1 is described as a pseudogene. This CDR3 contains 15 residues. CDR3 DNA sequence: TGTGCCAGCAGCATCGGGAGTCGGCTGGGAAACACCATATATTTT. Amino acids: CASSIGSRLGNTIYF.

This chain links TRBV4-1 with TRBJ2-7; D not certain. The CDR3 covers 13 residues. In germline, CDR1 is MGHRA, CDR2 YSYEKL. V was trimmed by 1 base and J by 7 bases, leaving 11 bases between them. For the CDR3, the DNA is TGCGCCAGCAGCCAAGTCTCGTTGGGAGAGCAGTACTTC. Translating gives CASSQVSLGEQYF.

The chain uses TRBV5-4 and TRBJ1-1; D perhaps matches TRBD1 (6 bases). Germline assignment: CDR1 SGHNT and CDR2 YYREEE (reference sequence). The V and J ends lost 2 bases and 6 bases respectively, with 11 bases between them. The CDR3 spans 13 residues. CDR3 DNA sequence: TGTGCCAGCAGCTTAGGGGGGGTCGCTGAAGCTTTCTTT. The encoded protein is CASSLGGVAEAFF.

V is TRBV6-5 and J is TRBJ1-2, with a possible D match to TRBD1 (5 bases). Per germline, CDR1 MNHEY and CDR2 SVGAGI. V lost 0 bases, J lost 8 bases, and 16 bases lay in between. The CDR3 has 15 residues. The CDR3 DNA reads TGTGCCAGCAGTTACTCGGAAGGAGGGGTGGTCGGCTACACCTTC. It specifies CASSYSEGGVVGYTF.

The V gene is TRBV24-1, the J gene TRBJ2-3; no clear D gene. The CDR3 has 14 residues. Germline assignment: CDR1 KGHDR and CDR2 SFDVKD. V shed 3 bases and J shed 1 base, with 7 bases lying between them. The CDR3 spells CATSDTRGTDTQYF. The CDR3 DNA reads as TGTGCCACCAGTGATACAAGGGGCACAGATACGCAGTATTTT.